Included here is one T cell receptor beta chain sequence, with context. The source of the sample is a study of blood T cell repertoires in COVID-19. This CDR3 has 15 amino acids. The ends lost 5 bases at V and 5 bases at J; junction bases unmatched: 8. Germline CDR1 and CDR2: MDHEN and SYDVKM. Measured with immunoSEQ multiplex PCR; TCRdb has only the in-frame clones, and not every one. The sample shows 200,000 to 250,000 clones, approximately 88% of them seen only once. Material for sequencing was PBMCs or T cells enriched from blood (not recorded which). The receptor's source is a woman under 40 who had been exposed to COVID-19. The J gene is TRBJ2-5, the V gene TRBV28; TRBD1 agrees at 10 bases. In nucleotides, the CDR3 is TGTGCCAGCAGTGAGATTGGGACAGGGGCTGAGACCCAGTACTTC. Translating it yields CASSEIGTGAETQYF.